This T cell receptor (beta chain) was sequenced in a study of cytomegalovirus exposure and HLA in healthy donors. Study details: Genetic ancestry analysis placed about 76% of the approximately 400 donors that were genotyped in the Caucasian-associated cluster.

Trimming pared 3 bases from V and 5 bases from J, leaving 25 bases between. Germline loops: CDR1 SGHDT, CDR2 YYEEEE. The CDR3 loop spans 18 amino acids. 13 Jbeta primers and 60 Vbeta primers were used for the PCR. Libraries were prepared by immunoSEQ multiplex PCR; TCRdb keeps only in-frame clonotypes and omits some of them. The sample records 100,000 or so clones, around 75% being singletons. The J gene is TRBJ2-3, the V gene TRBV5-6, with D possibly TRBD2 on 5 matching bases. This clonotype originated in a male donor in good health and CMV-seropositive. The source material was PBMCs. This CDR3 reads CASSSGGYSHAWGDTQYF. As DNA, the CDR3 is TGTGCCAGCAGCTCCGGAGGATACAGTCACGCTTGGGGAGATACGCAGTATTTT.